The sequence of this T cell receptor beta chain was determined in a study of T cell responses to AZD1222 COVID-19 vaccine. Concerning this clone itself: What it recognizes is unknown.

Study outcomes and limitations: Dominant CD4 TCR responses targeted spike regions 160-218 and 743-854.

V shed 1 base, J shed 7 bases, and the junction held 6 bases outside the gene matches. The CDR3 runs to 15 residues. Germline V CDR1 and CDR2: SNHLY, FYNNEI. Libraries were prepared by immunoSEQ multiplex PCR; TCRdb keeps only in-frame clonotypes and omits some of them. The sample holds approximately 180,000 clones, about 91% seen once. This TCR came from an adult in good health. The V gene is TRBV2, the J gene TRBJ1-5; 8 positions match TRBD1. The input for sequencing was peripheral blood, taken on day 0 of AZD1222 vaccination. This CDR3 is CASSEGSGGSQPQHF. The CDR3 DNA is TGTGCCAGCAGTGAAGGTTCAGGGGGCAGCCAGCCCCAGCATTTT.